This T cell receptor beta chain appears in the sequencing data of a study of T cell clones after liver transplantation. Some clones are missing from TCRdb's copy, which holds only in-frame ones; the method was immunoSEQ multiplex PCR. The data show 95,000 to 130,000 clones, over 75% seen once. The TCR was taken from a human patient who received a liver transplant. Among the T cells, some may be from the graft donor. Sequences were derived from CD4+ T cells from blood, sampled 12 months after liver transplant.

CDR3 region: CASSPRQGETEAFF. The CDR3 DNA sequence: TGTGCCAGCAGCCCCAGACAGGGCGAAACTGAAGCTTTCTTT. The chain recombines TRBV7-9 with TRBJ1-1; TRBD1 agrees at 7 bases. The junction had 8 bases not matched to a gene; V was cut back by 5 bases and J by 5 bases. The CDR3 spans 14 residues. The germline gives CDR1 SEHNR, CDR2 FQNEAQ (reference sequence).